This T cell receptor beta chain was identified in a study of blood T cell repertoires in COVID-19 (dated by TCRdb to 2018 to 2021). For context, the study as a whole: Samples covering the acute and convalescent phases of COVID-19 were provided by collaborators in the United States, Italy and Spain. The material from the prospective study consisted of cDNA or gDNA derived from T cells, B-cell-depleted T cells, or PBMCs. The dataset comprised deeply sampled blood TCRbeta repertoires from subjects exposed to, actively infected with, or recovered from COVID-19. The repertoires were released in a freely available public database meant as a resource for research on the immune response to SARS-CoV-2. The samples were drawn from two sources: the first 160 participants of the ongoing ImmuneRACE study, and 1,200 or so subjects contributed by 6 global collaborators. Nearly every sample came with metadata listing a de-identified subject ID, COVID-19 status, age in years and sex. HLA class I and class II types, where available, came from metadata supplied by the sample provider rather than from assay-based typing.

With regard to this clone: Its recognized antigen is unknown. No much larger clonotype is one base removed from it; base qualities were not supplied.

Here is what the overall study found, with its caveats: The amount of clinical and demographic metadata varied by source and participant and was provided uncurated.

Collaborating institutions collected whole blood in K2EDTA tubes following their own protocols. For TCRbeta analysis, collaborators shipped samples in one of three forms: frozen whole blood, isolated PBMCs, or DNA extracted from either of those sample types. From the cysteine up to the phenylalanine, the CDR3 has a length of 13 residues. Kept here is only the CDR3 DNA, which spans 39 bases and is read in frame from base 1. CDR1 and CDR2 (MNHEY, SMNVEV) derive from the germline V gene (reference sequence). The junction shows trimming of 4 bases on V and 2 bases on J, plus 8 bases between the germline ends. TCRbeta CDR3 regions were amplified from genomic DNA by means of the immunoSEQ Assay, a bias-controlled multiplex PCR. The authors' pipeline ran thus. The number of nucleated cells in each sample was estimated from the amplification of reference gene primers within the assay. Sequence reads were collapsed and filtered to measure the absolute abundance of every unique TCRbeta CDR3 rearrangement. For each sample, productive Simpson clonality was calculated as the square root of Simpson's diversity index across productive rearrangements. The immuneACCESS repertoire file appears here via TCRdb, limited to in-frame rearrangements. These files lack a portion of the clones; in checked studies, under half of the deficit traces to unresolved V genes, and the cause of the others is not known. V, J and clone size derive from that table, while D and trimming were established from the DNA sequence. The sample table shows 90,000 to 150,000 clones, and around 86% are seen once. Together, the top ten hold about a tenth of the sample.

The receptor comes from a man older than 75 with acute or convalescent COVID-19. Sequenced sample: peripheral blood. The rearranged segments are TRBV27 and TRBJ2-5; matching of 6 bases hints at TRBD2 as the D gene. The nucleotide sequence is TGTGCCAGCAGTTGGCGGGAACAAGAGACCCAGTACTTC. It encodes CASSWREQETQYF.